What follows is one T cell receptor (beta chain) and its context. Its antigen is unidentified. The sample is drawn from a study of CD8+CD57+ T cells in acquired aplastic anemia. Whole-study results and caveats: Overlap between patients and controls comprised twenty-nine CD8+ CDR3 sequences.

Germline-derived CDR1 and CDR2 are LNHDA and SQIVND (reference sequence). This CDR3 has 13 residues. V lost 4 bases and J 2 bases, leaving 9 bases between the germline ends. Genomic DNA templated the TCR beta VDJ and CDR3 profiling. TCRdb redid the calling of the reads with MiXCR, one entry per CDR3 protein. Among 190,000 or so distinct CDR3 sequences listed, under 65% were seen once. The rearrangement uses TRBV19 and TRBJ2-7; D is perhaps TRBD1 (6 bases). Sequencing was performed on sorted CD4+, CD8+, or CD8+CD57+ T cells (not recorded which) from PBMCs. This clonotype was obtained from a human donor in good health. The CDR3: CASSKQGAYEQYF. DNA of the CDR3: TGTGCCAGTAGTAAACAGGGCGCCTACGAGCAGTACTTC.